This T cell receptor (beta chain) was profiled in a study of blood T cells in healthy people across ages. A sample-barcoded 5' primer and a J-beta primer mix were used in a second PCR of roughly 7 to 11 cycles. TCRdb reprocessed the 5' RACE reads with MiXCR, giving one entry per CDR3 protein. Of roughly 730,000 distinct CDR3 sequences in the sample, roughly 56% were seen once. Germline V gene lookup returns CDR1 SGHRS and CDR2 YFSETQ. This CDR3 has 14 residues. This clonotype has a handful of counts. Its antigen is still unknown. General observations from the study: Estimates of diversity drawn from one million T cells were considered underestimates.

The source of this sequence is a man aged 40-49 years in good health. This rearrangement joins TRBV5-1 to TRBJ2-7, with 7 bases identical to TRBD2. The J call is doubtful: the DNA matches TRBJ2-4 better. The sample taken for sequencing was blood. CDR3: CASSLAGEGYIQYF. The CDR3 DNA sequence: TGCGCCAGCAGCTTGGCGGGGGAGGGGTACATTCAGTACTTC.